The 4 T cell receptor beta chains below were found in one sample sequenced in a study of OX40 agonist ivuxolimab in advanced cancers. Repertoires were generated with immunoSEQ multiplex PCR, while TCRdb's copy carries only in-frame clones and drops some. The sample has 55,000 to 75,000 clones, roughly 80% seen once. Here the sequenced sample was CD4+ or CD8+ T cells sorted from blood, taken in a trial of the OX40 agonist ivuxolimab. These receptors came from an adult with an advanced solid tumor such as melanoma, head and neck, liver or kidney cancer.

This chain joins TRBV7-8 and TRBJ2-7; perhaps TRBD1 as D (5 bases). Looked up from germline, CDR1 is SGHVS and CDR2 is FQNEAQ. V was clipped by 5 bases and J by 0 bases, with 20 bases between them. The CDR3 loop spans 17 amino acids. CDR3 nucleotide sequence: TGTGCCAGCAGCCCCTCAAGGGGCAGGGCAAGCTCCTACGAGCAGTACGTC. This codes for CASSPSRGRASSYEQYV.

The J gene is TRBJ1-2, the V gene TRBV5-5; D gene ambiguous. The CDR3 has 12 residues. The V end was cut by 4 bases, the J end by 1 base, with 5 bases between. CDR1 and CDR2 from the germline V gene are SGHKS and YYEKEE (reference sequence). The CDR3 DNA reads TGTGCCAGCAGCGAGTATAACTATGGCTACACCTTC. This gives the protein CASSEYNYGYTF.

This chain uses TRBV4-1 with TRBJ1-6; 10 bases are a match to TRBD1. V lost 3 bases, J lost 7 bases, and 12 bases stayed unmatched. The CDR3 totals 18 residues. Germline values: CDR1 MGHRA, CDR2 YSYEKL. The DNA for the CDR3 is TGCGCCAGCAGCCATGTTCTTTCCGGGACAGGGGCAAATTCACCCCTCCACTTT. Encoded protein: CASSHVLSGTGANSPLHF.

The chain recombines TRBV9 with TRBJ2-2; no definite D call. V gave up 2 bases and J gave up 5 bases, with 1 base separating them. CDR3 length: 11 amino acids. Germline-derived CDR1 and CDR2 are SGDLS and YYNGEE. CDR3 nucleotides: TGTGCCAGCAGCGTGACCGGGGAGCTGTTTTTT. It encodes CASSVTGELFF.